A single sample gave rise to the 11 T cell receptor beta chains below, sequenced in a study of blood T cells in healthy people across ages. A second PCR, run for about 6 to 11 cycles, used a sample-barcoded 5' primer plus a J-beta primer mix. One entry per CDR3 protein, called by TCRdb with MiXCR from the 5' RACE reads. The table lists some 730,000 distinct CDR3 sequences, about 24% of them singletons. The sequencing input was blood. Receptor source: an older man in good health.

In this sample, this clonotype turned up a few times. V gene TRBV20-1 combines with J gene TRBJ2-5; unclear D gene. This CDR3 contains 12 residues. Germline CDR1 and CDR2: DFQATT and SNEGSKA (reference sequence). The V end lost 4 bases, the J end lost 5 bases, and 11 bases lay between the germline ends. CDR3 nucleotides: TGCAGTGCTACTTTGAACTCCGAGACCCAGTACTTC. The encoded protein is CSATLNSETQYF.

This chain joins TRBV12-3 or TRBV12-4 and TRBJ2-2, with 13 bases identical to TRBD2. The CDR3 runs 17 residues. V dropped 5 bases and J dropped 7; count of bases not matched to a gene: 10. CDR3 amino acids: CASSLRLAGGQGGELFF. The CDR3 DNA follows: TGTGCCAGCAGTCTCAGACTAGCGGGGGGCCAGGGCGGGGAGCTGTTTTTT.

This clonotype was detected only a few times. The V gene is TRBV12-3 or TRBV12-4, the J gene TRBJ2-3; unclear D gene. The CDR3 runs to 15 residues. Deletions cut 2 bases from V and 0 bases from J, with 9 bases between. CDR3 nucleotide sequence: TGTGCCAGCAGTTTATCTGACGGGAGCACAGATACGCAGTATTTT. It is translated as CASSLSDGSTDTQYF.

CDR3: CSGTTATNEQFF. The CDR3 nucleotides are TGCAGCGGGACTACAGCCACCAATGAGCAGTTCTTC. V gene TRBV29-1 combines with J gene TRBJ2-1; the D gene is possibly TRBD2 (6 bases). The CDR3 has 12 amino acids. From germline, CDR1 is SQVTM and CDR2 ANQGSEA. V was pared by 7 bases and J by 6 bases, with 13 bases between.

The chain joins TRBV28 to TRBJ2-1; D gene uncertain. The CDR3 consists of 14 residues. Germline V gene sequence: CDR1 MDHEN, CDR2 SYDVKM. The V and J ends lost 6 bases and 5 bases respectively, with 14 bases between them. CDR3 bases: TGTGCCAGCAGCTCAGACTTCTATGACAATGAGCAGTTCTTC. It codes for CASSSDFYDNEQFF.

V is TRBV5-1 and J is TRBJ2-5, with D unresolved. TRBJ2-7 matches the DNA end more closely, so the J call is doubtful. Germline CDR1 reads SGHRS; CDR2 reads YFSETQ. This CDR3 has 14 residues. The chain's CDR3 is CASSLGQATYEQYF. CDR3 nucleotide sequence: TGCGCCAGCAGCTTGGGCCAAGCTACCTACGAGCAGTACTTC.

This chain uses TRBV7-9 with TRBJ2-2, with no clear D. Trimming cost V 3 bases and J 1 base, with 6 bases left between them. In germline, CDR1 is SEHNR, CDR2 FQNEAQ (reference sequence). The CDR3 covers 14 residues. CDR3 residues: CASSLGWNTGELFF. CDR3 coding DNA: TGTGCCAGCAGCTTGGGGTGGAACACCGGGGAGCTGTTTTTT.

This clonotype has ten or more counts. J is TRBJ2-1 and V is TRBV20-1, with TRBD2 matching over 12 bases. The trim removed 2 bases at V and 6 bases at J, leaving 11 bases unmatched. The germline CDR1 and CDR2 sequences are DFQATT and SNEGSKA (reference sequence). The CDR3 has 17 residues. The CDR3 reads CSARLMPRLAGANEQFF. The CDR3 bases are TGCAGTGCTAGATTGATGCCACGACTAGCGGGAGCCAATGAGCAGTTCTTC.

The chain is built from TRBV5-1 and TRBJ2-1, with D perhaps matching TRBD2 (6 bases). V was trimmed by 0 bases and J by 6 bases, leaving 16 bases between them. The CDR3 has 16 amino acids. Germline CDR1 and CDR2: SGHRS and YFSETQ. CDR3 sequence: CASSLGGRRGGNEQFF. The CDR3 region has the DNA TGCGCCAGCAGCTTGGGGGGCCGAAGGGGAGGCAATGAGCAGTTCTTC.

The chain is built from TRBV6-1 and TRBJ2-7; D may correspond to TRBD1 or TRBD2 (5 bases each). The germline CDR1 and CDR2 sequences are MNHNS and SASEGT. Deletions cut 7 bases from V and 0 bases from J, with 13 bases between. The CDR3 runs 14 residues. The CDR3 DNA reads TGTGCCAGCATCAGTCGGGACCGCTCCTACGAGCAGTACTTC. It specifies CASISRDRSYEQYF.

The V and J genes are TRBV11-2 and TRBJ1-6; 8 bases are a match to TRBD1. The CDR3 is 15 amino acids. Germline CDR1 SGHAT, CDR2 FQNNGV. V trimming: 5 bases; J trimming: 9 bases; junction bases outside the gene matches: 9. CDR3 nucleotide sequence: TGTGCCAGCAGCCCGGGAGGACAGGGCGGTTCACCCCTCCACTTT. This codes for CASSPGGQGGSPLHF.